This entry is about one T cell receptor beta chain. No antigen is known for it. This CDR3 is built from 12 residues. V lost 4 bases, J lost 8 bases, and 12 bases lay in between. CDR1 is SGHDT, CDR2 YYEEEE, per germline. The treatment here: oral pan-JAK inhibitor, 5-10 mg twice daily. This sample is drawn from a study of CD8+ T cells in alopecia areata. Across the whole study: Each day, treated patients took oral tofacitinib twice, at 5 to 10 mg per dose. General observations from the study: Affected lesional scalp, above all in alopecia totalis/universalis, was more clonal than normal scalp.

RNA extraction was followed by reverse transcription into cDNA, which acted as the sequencing template. The method was immunoSEQ multiplex PCR; TCRdb's version includes in-frame clones alone and lacks a portion of them. The data show nearly 200,000 clones, 55% to 70% seen once. The rearrangement links TRBV5-6 to TRBJ1-2; D uncertain. The sequencing used CD4+ T cells sorted from blood, collected at week 24, from a patient treated with tofacitinib. The receptor comes from a human donor with alopecia areata. CDR3 sequence reads: CASSPSVGGYTF. The CDR3 region has the DNA TGTGCCAGCAGCCCGAGTGTAGGAGGCTACACCTTC.